These 20 T cell receptor beta chains were all obtained from the same sample, sequenced in a study of shared clonotypes between healthy human individuals. The method was immunoSEQ multiplex PCR; TCRdb's version includes in-frame clones alone and lacks a portion of them. The sample lists 2,500,000 or so clones; around 92% were seen once. Sequences were obtained from naive CD4+ T cells from PBMCs. The subset is: CD45RA+ positively selected. All receptors come from a man aged 18 to 35 in good health. Some clones in this sample may be carry-over from other donors' samples.

The rearrangement links TRBV6-1 to TRBJ1-2; D is undetermined. The CDR3 is made up of 14 amino acids. The ends were cut back, 1 base at V and 6 bases at J, with 12 bases in the middle. In germline, CDR1 is MNHNS, CDR2 SASEGT. The CDR3 coding sequence is TGTGCCAGCAGTGAAGTCCCGTTAGAGGATGGCTACACCTTC. Amino acids: CASSEVPLEDGYTF.

The V gene is TRBV7-9, the J gene TRBJ2-2; D is possibly TRBD1 or TRBD2 (5 bases each). The V gene lost 8 bases and the J gene lost 0 bases, with 16 bases spanning the gap. The CDR3 has 16 residues. Germline V gene lookup returns CDR1 SEHNR and CDR2 FQNEAQ (reference sequence). CDR3 bases: TGTGCCAGCGGTGAGGGGAGAACTGCGAACACCGGGGAGCTGTTTTTT. Its protein product is CASGEGRTANTGELFF.

The rearrangement joins TRBV10-3 to TRBJ1-2, with 7 bases matching TRBD1. V shed 3 bases, J shed 4 bases, and the junction held 2 bases outside the gene matches. Germline CDR1 ENHRY, CDR2 SYGVKD. The CDR3 has 13 residues. The CDR3 here is CAISDDRVYGYTF. The CDR3 DNA reads TGTGCCATCAGTGACGACAGGGTCTATGGCTACACCTTC.

This clone appeared once. The CDR3 spells CAWSGLTLSYEQYF. In DNA, the CDR3 is TGTGCCTGGAGTGGCCTCACATTATCCTACGAGCAGTACTTC. This chain joins TRBV30 and TRBJ2-7; D gene unclear. CDR3 size: 14 residues. V gave up 1 base and J gave up 1 base, with 11 bases separating them. Germline CDR1 GTSNPN, CDR2 SVGIG (reference sequence).

V and J are TRBV7-6 and TRBJ1-3, with a tentative D call TRBD1 (6 bases). The CDR3 contains 17 residues. V was trimmed by 4 bases and J by 0 bases, leaving 16 bases between them. CDR1 is SGHVS and CDR2 is FNYEAQ in the germline V gene. CDR3 coding DNA: TGTGCCAGCAGCTACGGCGGGACACCTGCCTCTGGAAACACCATATATTTT. It encodes CASSYGGTPASGNTIYF.

The J gene is TRBJ2-5, the V gene TRBV5-4, with D perhaps matching TRBD2 (7 bases). The CDR3 covers 16 residues. V lost 0 bases, J lost 2 bases, and 14 bases lay in between. Germline loops: CDR1 SGHNT, CDR2 YYREEE (reference sequence). DNA for the CDR3: TGTGCCAGCAGCTTGGGAGGGGGGGCGTTACAAGAGACCCAGTACTTC. Translation gives CASSLGGGALQETQYF.

V is TRBV4-1 and J is TRBJ1-4; no firm D call. The germline V gene has CDR1 MGHRA and CDR2 YSYEKL. Deletions cut 0 bases from V and 3 bases from J, with 14 bases between. The CDR3 has 17 amino acids. DNA for the CDR3: TGCGCCAGCAGCCAAGATTCGACTCCCCGACCTAATGAAAAACTGTTTTTT. As protein: CASSQDSTPRPNEKLFF.

The chain is built from TRBV2 and TRBJ2-7; D ambiguous. Germline CDR1 reads SNHLY; CDR2 reads FYNNEI. The CDR3 spans 12 residues. Trimming took off 5 bases at V and 6 bases at J, with 11 bases between the two ends. CDR3 region: CASSPKWGEQYF. The CDR3 DNA sequence: TGTGCCAGCAGTCCTAAATGGGGCGAGCAGTACTTC.

Worth noting for this clone: The sample holds other DNA sequences that translate to the same CDR3. The rearrangement joins TRBV6-6 to TRBJ2-7, with 11 bases that match TRBD2. This CDR3 contains 14 residues. The trim removed 6 bases at V and 3 bases at J, leaving 4 bases unmatched. Germline lookup yields CDR1 MNHNY and CDR2 SVGAGI (reference sequence). CDR3 protein: CASRPTSGSYEQYF. The CDR3 DNA is TGTGCCAGCAGACCAACTAGCGGGAGCTACGAGCAGTACTTC.

V is TRBV5-6 and J is TRBJ2-7, with 10 nucleotides matching TRBD2. CDR1 and CDR2 from the germline V gene are SGHDT and YYEEEE. The CDR3 length is 14 residues. With 3 bases clipped from V and 9 bases from J, the junction kept 9 bases outside the gene matches. CDR3: CASSWTGTSDLQYF. The CDR3 coding sequence is TGTGCCAGCAGCTGGACCGGGACTAGCGACTTGCAGTACTTC.

The rearrangement uses TRBV30 and TRBJ2-1; the D is unclear. Germline lookup yields CDR1 GTSNPN and CDR2 SVGIG (reference sequence). CDR3 length: 11 amino acids. Trimming took 3 bases from V and 5 from J, leaving 5 bases between them. CDR3 DNA sequence: TGTGCCTGGAGATACCACAATGAGCAGTTCTTC. Protein product: CAWRYHNEQFF.

The chain has TRBV6-4 and TRBJ2-7, with D maybe TRBD1 (7 bases). In germline, CDR1 is MRHNA, CDR2 SNTAGT. The CDR3 is made up of 15 amino acids. Between the trimmed V and J ends, which lost 6 bases and 4 bases, there was a span of 19 bases. The CDR3 DNA follows: TGTGCCAGCAGCGAAGAGGCAGGGGGGACGTACGAGCAGTACTTC. Its protein is CASSEEAGGTYEQYF.

The CDR3 nucleotides read TGTGCCAGCAGCTTGGCGGCGGGGGGACAAGAGACCCAGTACTTC. It codes for CASSLAAGGQETQYF. The chain couples TRBV5-4 to TRBJ2-5; 8 bases are a match to TRBD2. CDR3 length: 15 amino acids. CDR1 is SGHNT and CDR2 is YYREEE in the germline V gene (reference sequence). Losses at the gene ends were 0 bases for V and 2 bases for J; bases not matched to a gene: 3.

The rearrangement links TRBV28 to TRBJ2-7; 14 nucleotides match TRBD2. The germline V gene has CDR1 MDHEN and CDR2 SYDVKM. The CDR3 covers 16 residues. Trimming took 6 bases from V and 7 from J; bases not matched to a gene: 11. For the CDR3, the DNA is TGTGCCAGCAGGGGGACTAGCGGGAGTACTTCTCTTGAGCAGTACTTC. This translates into CASRGTSGSTSLEQYF.

This chain links TRBV18 with TRBJ2-2, with D possibly matching TRBD1 (5 bases). Deletions cut 1 base from V and 0 bases from J, with 12 bases between. Germline V gene sequence: CDR1 KGHSH, CDR2 LQKENI. The CDR3 length is 17 residues. The CDR3 is CASSPLSGFPNTGELFF. CDR3 DNA sequence: TGTGCCAGCTCACCACTTTCAGGGTTCCCGAACACCGGGGAGCTGTTTTTT.

V and J are TRBV27 and TRBJ2-2, with 7 positions matching TRBD1. The ends lost 5 bases at V and 1 base at J; junction bases unmatched: 4. The germline V gene has CDR1 MNHEY and CDR2 SMNVEV (reference sequence). The CDR3 consists of 15 residues. The CDR3 reads CASSRTGLNTGELFF. The CDR3 DNA follows: TGTGCCAGCAGTCGGACAGGCCTGAACACCGGGGAGCTGTTTTTT.

The genes are TRBV5-5 and TRBJ1-3, with no clear D. V lost 3 bases and J lost 0, with 10 bases in between. CDR1 and CDR2 from the germline V gene are SGHKS and YYEKEE (reference sequence). The CDR3 has 15 residues. The CDR3 DNA sequence: TGTGCCAGCAGCTCGGACGGCTACTCTGGAAACACCATATATTTT. Protein: CASSSDGYSGNTIYF.

This clone has just a few counts. This rearrangement joins TRBV28 to TRBJ1-5, with 9 bases that match TRBD1. Trimming cost V 8 bases and J 8 bases; bases outside gene matches: 13. This CDR3 has 15 residues. Germline CDR1 is MDHEN and CDR2 is SYDVKM. CDR3: CASGTVWGDREPQHF. The CDR3 DNA reads as TGTGCCAGCGGTACCGTATGGGGGGACAGGGAGCCCCAGCATTTT.

Regarding this clone: The sample contains more than one DNA sequence encoding this CDR3. The CDR3 spells CASSPPGQPYEQYF. CDR3 nucleotide sequence: TGTGCCAGCTCACCACCCGGCCAGCCCTACGAGCAGTACTTC. The V and J genes are TRBV18 and TRBJ2-7; D is unresolved. The germline V gene has CDR1 KGHSH and CDR2 LQKENI. CDR3 length: 14 residues. Trimming took off 0 bases at V and 2 bases at J, with 8 bases between the two ends.

The chain carries TRBV4-3 and TRBJ2-7, with 12 bases identical to TRBD2. Germline V gene sequence: CDR1 LGHNA, CDR2 YSLEER. With V trimmed by 0 bases and J by 7 bases, 4 bases remained unmatched. This CDR3 region has 15 residues. CDR3 nucleotide sequence: TGCGCCAGCAGCCAAGATCAGCTAGCGGGAGGGGAGCAGTACTTC. Translated: CASSQDQLAGGEQYF.